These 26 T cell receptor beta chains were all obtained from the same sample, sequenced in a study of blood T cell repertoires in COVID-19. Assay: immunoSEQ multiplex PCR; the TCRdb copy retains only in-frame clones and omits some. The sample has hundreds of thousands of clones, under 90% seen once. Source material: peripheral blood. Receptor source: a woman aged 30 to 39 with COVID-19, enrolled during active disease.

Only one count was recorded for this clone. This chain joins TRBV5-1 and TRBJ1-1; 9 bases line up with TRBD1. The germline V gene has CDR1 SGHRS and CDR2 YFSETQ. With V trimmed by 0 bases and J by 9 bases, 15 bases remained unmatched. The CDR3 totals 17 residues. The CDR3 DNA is TGCGCCAGCAGCTTGGACGTTGGACAGGGGTCATTCGTTAAAGCTTTCTTT. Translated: CASSLDVGQGSFVKAFF.

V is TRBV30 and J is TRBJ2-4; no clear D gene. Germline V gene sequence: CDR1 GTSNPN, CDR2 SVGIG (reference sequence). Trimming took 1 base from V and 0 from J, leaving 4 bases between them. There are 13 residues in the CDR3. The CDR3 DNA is TGTGCCTGGAGTGACTTAGCCAAAAACATTCAGTACTTC. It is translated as CAWSDLAKNIQYF.

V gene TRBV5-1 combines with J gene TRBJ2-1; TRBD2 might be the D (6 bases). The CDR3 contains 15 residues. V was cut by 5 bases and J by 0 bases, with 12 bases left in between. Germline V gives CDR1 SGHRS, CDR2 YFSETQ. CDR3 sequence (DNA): TGCGCCAGCAGTTACGGGGGAAGCTCCTACAATGAGCAGTTCTTC. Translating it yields CASSYGGSSYNEQFF.

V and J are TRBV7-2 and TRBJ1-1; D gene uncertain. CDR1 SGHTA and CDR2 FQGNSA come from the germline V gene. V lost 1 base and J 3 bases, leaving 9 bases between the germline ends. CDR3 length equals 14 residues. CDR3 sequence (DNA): TGTGCCAGCAGCTTAGTGGAGGGCTACACTGAAGCTTTCTTT. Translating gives CASSLVEGYTEAFF.

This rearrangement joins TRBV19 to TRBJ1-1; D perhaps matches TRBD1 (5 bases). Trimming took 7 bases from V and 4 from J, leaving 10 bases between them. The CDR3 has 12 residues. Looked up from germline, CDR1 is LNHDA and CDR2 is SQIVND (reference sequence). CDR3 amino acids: CASTVGATEAFF. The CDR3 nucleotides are TGTGCCAGTACGGTAGGGGCCACTGAAGCTTTCTTT.

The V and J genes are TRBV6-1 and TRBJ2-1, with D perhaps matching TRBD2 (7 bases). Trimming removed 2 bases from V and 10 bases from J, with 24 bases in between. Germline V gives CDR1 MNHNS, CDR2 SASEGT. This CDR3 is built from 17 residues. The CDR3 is CASSEPPGGTVQWEQFF. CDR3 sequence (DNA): TGTGCCAGCAGTGAACCTCCGGGGGGCACTGTACAATGGGAGCAGTTCTTC.

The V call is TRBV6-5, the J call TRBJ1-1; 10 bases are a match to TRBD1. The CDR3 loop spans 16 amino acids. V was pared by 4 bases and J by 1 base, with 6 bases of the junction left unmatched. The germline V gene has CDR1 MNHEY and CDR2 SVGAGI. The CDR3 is CASSSLGQGSNTEAFF. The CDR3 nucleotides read TGTGCCAGCAGTTCTTTGGGACAGGGGTCGAACACTGAAGCTTTCTTT.

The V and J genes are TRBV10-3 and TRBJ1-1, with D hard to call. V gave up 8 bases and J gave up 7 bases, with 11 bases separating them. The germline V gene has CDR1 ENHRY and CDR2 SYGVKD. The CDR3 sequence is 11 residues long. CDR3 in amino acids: CAIGPGDEAFF. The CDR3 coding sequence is TGTGCCATCGGCCCCGGGGATGAAGCTTTCTTT.

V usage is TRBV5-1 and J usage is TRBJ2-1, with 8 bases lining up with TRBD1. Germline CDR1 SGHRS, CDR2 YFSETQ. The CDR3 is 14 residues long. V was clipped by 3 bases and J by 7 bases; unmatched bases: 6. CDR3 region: CASSSGQGWNEQFF. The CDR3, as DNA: TGCGCCAGCAGCTCTGGACAGGGTTGGAATGAGCAGTTCTTC.

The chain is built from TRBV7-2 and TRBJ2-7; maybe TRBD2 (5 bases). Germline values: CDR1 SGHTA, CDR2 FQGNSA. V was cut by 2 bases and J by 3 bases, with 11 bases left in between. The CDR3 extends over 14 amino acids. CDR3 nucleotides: TGTGCCAGCAGCTTACGGGGTCTAATCTACGAGCAGTACTTC. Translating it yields CASSLRGLIYEQYF.

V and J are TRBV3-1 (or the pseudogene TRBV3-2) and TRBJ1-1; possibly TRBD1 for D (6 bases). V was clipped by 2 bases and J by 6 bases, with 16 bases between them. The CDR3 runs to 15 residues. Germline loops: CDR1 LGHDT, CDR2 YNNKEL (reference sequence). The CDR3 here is CASSQPGTRASEAFF. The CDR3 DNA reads TGTGCCAGCAGCCAACCCGGGACACGAGCTTCTGAAGCTTTCTTT.

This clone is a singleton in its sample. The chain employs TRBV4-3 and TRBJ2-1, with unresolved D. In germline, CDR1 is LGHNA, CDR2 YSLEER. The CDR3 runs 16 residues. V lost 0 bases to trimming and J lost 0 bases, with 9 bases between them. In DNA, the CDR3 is TGCGCCAGCAGCCAAGAGCCCCCTAGCTCCTACAATGAGCAGTTCTTC. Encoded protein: CASSQEPPSSYNEQFF.

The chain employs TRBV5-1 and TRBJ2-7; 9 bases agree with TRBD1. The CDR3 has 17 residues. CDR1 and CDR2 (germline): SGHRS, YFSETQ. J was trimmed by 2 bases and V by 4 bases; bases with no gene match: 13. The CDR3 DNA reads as TGCGCCAGCAGCCATTGGGGGGGACAGGGCATTCCCTACGAGCAGTACTTC. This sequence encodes CASSHWGGQGIPYEQYF.

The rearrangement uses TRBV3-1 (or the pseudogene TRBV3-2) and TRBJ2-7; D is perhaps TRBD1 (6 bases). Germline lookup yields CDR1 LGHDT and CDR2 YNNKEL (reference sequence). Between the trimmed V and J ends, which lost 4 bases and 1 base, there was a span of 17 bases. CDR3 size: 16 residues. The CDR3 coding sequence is TGTGCCAGCAGCCCTTATCTTCGGCAGGGGTCCTACGAGCAGTACTTC. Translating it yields CASSPYLRQGSYEQYF.

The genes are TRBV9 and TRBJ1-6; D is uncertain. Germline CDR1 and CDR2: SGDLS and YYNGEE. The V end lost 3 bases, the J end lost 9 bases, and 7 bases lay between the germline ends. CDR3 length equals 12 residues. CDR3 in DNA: TGTGCCAGCAGCGCGTCCGGTTCACCCCTCCACTTT. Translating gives CASSASGSPLHF.

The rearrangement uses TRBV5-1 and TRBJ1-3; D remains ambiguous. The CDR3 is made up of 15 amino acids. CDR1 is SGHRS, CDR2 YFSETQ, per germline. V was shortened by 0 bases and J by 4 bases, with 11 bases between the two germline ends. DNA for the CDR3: TGCGCCAGCAGCTTGGACGCAGGTCAGGGAAACACCATATATTTT. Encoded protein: CASSLDAGQGNTIYF.

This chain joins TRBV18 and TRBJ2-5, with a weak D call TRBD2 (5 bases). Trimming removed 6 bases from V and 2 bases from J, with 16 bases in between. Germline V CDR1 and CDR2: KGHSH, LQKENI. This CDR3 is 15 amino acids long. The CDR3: CASSRVGAAQETQYF. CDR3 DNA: TGTGCCAGCTCCCGGGTTGGAGCGGCTCAAGAGACCCAGTACTTC.

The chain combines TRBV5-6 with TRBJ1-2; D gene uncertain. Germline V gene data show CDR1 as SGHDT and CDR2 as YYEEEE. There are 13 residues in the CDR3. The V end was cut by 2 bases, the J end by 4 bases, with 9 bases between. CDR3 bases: TGTGCCAGCAGCTTAGAGGAAGGCTATGGCTACACCTTC. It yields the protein CASSLEEGYGYTF. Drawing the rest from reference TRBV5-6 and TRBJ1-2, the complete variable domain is DAGVTQSPTHLIKTRGQQVTLRCSPKSGHDTVSWYQQALGQGPQFIFQYYEEEERQRGNFPDRFSGHQFPNYSSELNVNALLLGDSALYLCASSLEEGYGYTFGSGTRLTVV.

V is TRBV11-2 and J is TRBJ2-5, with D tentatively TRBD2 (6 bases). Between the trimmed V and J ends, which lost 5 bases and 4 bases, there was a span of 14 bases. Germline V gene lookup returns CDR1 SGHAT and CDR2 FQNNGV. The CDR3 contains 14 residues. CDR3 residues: CASSQGLALETQYF. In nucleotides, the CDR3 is TGTGCCAGCAGCCAGGGACTGGCGTTAGAGACCCAGTACTTC.

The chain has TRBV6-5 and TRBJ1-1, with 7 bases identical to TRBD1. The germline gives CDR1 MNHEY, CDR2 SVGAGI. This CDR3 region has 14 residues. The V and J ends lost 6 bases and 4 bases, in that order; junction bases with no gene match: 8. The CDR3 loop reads CASSADRVSTEAFF. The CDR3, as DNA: TGTGCCAGCAGCGCCGACAGGGTAAGCACTGAAGCTTTCTTT.

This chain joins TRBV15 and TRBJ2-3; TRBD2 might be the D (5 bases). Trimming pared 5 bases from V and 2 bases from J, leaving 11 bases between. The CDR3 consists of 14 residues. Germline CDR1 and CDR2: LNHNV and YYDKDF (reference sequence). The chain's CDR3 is CATSLREITDTQYF. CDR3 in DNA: TGTGCCACCAGCCTCCGGGAAATCACAGATACGCAGTATTTT.

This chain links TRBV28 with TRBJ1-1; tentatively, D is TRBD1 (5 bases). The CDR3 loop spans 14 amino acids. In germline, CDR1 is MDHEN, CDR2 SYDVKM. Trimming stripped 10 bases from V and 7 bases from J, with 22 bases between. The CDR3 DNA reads TGTGCCACCCTTTTGGGGGGAAATAAAGGTGAAGCTTTCTTT. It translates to CATLLGGNKGEAFF.

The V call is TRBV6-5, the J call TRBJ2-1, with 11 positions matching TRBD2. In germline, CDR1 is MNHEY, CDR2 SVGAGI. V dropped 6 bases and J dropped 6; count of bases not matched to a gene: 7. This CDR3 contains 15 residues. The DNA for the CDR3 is TGTGCCAGCAGAAAAGCCGGGACTAGCGGCAATGAGCAGTTCTTC. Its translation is CASRKAGTSGNEQFF.

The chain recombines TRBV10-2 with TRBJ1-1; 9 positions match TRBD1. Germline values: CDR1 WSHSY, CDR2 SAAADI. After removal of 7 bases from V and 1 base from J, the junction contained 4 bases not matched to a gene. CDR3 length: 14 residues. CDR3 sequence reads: CASNPTGGNTEAFF. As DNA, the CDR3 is TGCGCCAGCAATCCGACAGGGGGGAACACTGAAGCTTTCTTT.

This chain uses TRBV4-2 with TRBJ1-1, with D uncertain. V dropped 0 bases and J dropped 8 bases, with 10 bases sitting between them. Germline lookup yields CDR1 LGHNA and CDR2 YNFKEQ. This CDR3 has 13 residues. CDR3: CASSQEWRPEAFF. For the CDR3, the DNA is TGTGCCAGCAGCCAAGAGTGGAGGCCCGAAGCTTTCTTT.

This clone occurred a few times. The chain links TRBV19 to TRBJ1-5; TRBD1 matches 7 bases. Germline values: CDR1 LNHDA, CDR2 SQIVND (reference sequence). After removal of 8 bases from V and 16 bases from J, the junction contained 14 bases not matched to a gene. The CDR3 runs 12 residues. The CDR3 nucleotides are TGTGCCAGTGGTGGGTTGGACAGGAGTTCTCATTTT. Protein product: CASGGLDRSSHF.